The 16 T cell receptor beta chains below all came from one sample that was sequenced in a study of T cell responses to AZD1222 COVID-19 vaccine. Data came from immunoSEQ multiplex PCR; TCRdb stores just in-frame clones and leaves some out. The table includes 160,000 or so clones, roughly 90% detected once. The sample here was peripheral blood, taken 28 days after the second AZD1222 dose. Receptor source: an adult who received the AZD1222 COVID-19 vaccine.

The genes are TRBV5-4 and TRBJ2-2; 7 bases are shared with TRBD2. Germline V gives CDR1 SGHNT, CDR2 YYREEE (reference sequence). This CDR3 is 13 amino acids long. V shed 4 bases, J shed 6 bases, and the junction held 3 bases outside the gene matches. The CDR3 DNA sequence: TGTGCCAGCAGCCCGACTAGCCCCGGGGAGCTGTTTTTT. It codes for CASSPTSPGELFF.

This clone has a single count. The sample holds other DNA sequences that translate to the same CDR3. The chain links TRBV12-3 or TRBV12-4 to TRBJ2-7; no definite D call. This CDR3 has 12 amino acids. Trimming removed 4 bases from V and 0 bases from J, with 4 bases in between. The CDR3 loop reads CASSSGSYEQYF. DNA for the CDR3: TGTGCCAGCAGTTCCGGCTCCTACGAGCAGTACTTC.

The CDR3 reads CASSQVTRGELFF. Written as DNA, the CDR3 is TGTGCCAGCAGCCAAGTTACCCGCGGGGAGCTGTTTTTT. The chain joins TRBV3-1 (or the pseudogene TRBV3-2) to TRBJ2-2; D gene uncertain. Trimming took 1 base from V and 7 from J, leaving 7 bases between them. The CDR3 covers 13 residues. The germline gives CDR1 LGHDT, CDR2 YNNKEL (reference sequence).

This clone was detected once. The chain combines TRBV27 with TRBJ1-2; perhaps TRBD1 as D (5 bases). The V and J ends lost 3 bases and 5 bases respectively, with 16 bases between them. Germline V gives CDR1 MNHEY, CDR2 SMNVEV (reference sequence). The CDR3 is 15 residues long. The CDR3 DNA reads TGTGCCAGCAGTTTTAGTGCAGGGCGGTTTTATGGCTACACCTTC. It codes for CASSFSAGRFYGYTF.

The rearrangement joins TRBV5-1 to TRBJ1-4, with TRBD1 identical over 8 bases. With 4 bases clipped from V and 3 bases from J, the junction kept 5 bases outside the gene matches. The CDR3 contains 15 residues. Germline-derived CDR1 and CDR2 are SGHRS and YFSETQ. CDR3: CASSPQGASNEKLFF. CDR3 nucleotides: TGCGCCAGCAGCCCTCAGGGGGCGTCTAATGAAAAACTGTTTTTT.

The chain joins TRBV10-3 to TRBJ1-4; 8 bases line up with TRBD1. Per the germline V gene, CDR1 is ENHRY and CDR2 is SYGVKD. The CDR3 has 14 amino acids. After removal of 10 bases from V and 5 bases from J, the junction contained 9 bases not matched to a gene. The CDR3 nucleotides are TGTGCCAGCGCCAGCGGGACAGGAAATGAAAAACTGTTTTTT. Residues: CASASGTGNEKLFF.

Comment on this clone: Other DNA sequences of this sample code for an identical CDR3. The CDR3 is CASSLQENTEAFF. The DNA of the CDR3 is TGTGCCAGCAGCTTACAGGAGAACACTGAAGCTTTCTTT. V and J are TRBV7-2 and TRBJ1-1, with unresolved D. V was pared by 2 bases and J by 1 base, with 5 bases between. CDR3 length: 13 amino acids. From germline, CDR1 is SGHTA and CDR2 FQGNSA.

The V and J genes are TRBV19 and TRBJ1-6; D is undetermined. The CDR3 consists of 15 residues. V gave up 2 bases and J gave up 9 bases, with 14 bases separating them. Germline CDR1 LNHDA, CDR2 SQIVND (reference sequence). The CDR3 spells CASSIRQGIGSPLHF. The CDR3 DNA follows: TGTGCCAGTAGTATAAGGCAAGGGATTGGTTCACCCCTCCACTTT.

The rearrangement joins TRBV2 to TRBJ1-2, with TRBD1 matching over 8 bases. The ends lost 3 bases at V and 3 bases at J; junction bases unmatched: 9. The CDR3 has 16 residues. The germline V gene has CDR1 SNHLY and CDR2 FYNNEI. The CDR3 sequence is CASSDQGARRDYGYTF. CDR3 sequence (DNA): TGTGCCAGCAGTGACCAGGGGGCGAGAAGGGACTATGGCTACACCTTC.

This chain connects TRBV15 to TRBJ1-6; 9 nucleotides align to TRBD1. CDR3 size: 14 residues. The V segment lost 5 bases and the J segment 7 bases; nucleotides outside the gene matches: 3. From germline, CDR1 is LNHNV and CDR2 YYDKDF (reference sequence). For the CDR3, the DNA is TGTGCCACCAGCGGGGACAGGGCAAATTCACCCCTCCACTTT. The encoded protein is CATSGDRANSPLHF.

The CDR3 loop reads CASSPRQGTGANVLTF. The CDR3 DNA reads as TGTGCCAGCAGCCCCCGACAGGGGACTGGGGCCAACGTCCTGACTTTC. V usage is TRBV14 and J usage is TRBJ2-6; TRBD1 matches 8 bases. Germline assignment: CDR1 SGHDN and CDR2 FVKESK. The CDR3 spans 16 residues. J lost 2 bases, V lost 4 bases, and 4 bases had no gene match.

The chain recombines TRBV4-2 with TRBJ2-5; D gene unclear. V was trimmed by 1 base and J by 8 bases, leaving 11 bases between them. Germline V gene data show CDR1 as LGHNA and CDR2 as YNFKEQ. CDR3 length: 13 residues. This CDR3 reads CASSQVIGYTQYF. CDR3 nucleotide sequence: TGTGCCAGCAGCCAAGTCATTGGGTATACCCAGTACTTC.

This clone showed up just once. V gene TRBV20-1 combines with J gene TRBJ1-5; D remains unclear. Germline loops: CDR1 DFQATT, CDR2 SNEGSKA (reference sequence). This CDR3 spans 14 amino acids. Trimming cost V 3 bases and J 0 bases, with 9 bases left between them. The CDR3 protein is CSASHAYSNQPQHF. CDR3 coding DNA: TGCAGTGCTAGTCACGCTTATAGCAATCAGCCCCAGCATTTT.

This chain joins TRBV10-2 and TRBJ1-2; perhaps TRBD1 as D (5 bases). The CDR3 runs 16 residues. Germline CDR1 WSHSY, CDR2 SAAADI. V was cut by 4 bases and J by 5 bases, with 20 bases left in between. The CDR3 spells CASSGLSGTPIYGYTF. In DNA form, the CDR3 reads TGCGCCAGCAGTGGTCTCTCCGGGACTCCGATATATGGCTACACCTTC.

Here the CDR3 reads CASSEPSTGGGDTQYF. CDR3 coding DNA: TGTGCCAGCAGTGAACCTTCAACAGGGGGAGGAGATACGCAGTATTTT. V gene TRBV6-1 combines with J gene TRBJ2-3; 8 nucleotides match TRBD1. The J segment lost 5 bases and the V segment lost 2 bases, leaving 9 bases of the junction unmatched. The CDR3 consists of 16 residues. Germline lookup yields CDR1 MNHNS and CDR2 SASEGT.

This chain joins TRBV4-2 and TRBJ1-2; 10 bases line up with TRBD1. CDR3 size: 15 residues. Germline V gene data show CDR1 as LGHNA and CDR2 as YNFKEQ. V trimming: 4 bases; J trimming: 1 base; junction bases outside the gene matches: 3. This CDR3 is CASSRGQGGNYGYTF. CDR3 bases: TGTGCCAGCAGCCGCGGACAGGGGGGTAACTATGGCTACACCTTC.